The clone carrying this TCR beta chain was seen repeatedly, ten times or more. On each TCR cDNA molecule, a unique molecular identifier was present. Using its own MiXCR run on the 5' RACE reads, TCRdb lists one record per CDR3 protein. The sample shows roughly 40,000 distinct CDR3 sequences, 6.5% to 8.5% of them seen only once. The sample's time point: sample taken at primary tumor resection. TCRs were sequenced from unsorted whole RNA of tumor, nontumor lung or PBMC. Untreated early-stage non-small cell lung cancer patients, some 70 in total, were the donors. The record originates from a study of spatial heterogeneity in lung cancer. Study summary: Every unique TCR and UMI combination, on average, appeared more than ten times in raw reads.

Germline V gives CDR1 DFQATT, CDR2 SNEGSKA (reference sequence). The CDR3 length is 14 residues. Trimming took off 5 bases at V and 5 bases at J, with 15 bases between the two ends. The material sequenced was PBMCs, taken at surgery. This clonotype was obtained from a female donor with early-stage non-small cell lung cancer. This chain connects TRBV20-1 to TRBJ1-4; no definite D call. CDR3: CSASGPLKNEKLFF. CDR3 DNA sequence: TGCAGTGCTTCTGGACCTTTGAAGAATGAAAAACTGTTTTTT.